Listed below are T cell receptor beta chains from one sample, sequenced in a study of T-cell memory formation after mild COVID-19. MiXCR, applied by TCRdb to the 5' RACE reads, yields one record per CDR3 protein. The table includes some 260,000 distinct CDR3 sequences, roughly 15% detected once. Material: PBMCs or a T cell subset sorted from them (not recorded which). Every receptor here comes from a man between 18 and 35 years old who had mild COVID-19 (a few samples of this study predate the infection). Cell type and time point are not known. Each CDR3 is given with its conserved first and last residue. The D gene is left open where the match is weak. Clone size is not always given. Where it is, it says once, few, many or a class for expanded clones.

clone_size: .; j_call: TRBJ2-3; v_call: TRBV6-2/TRBV6-3; d_call: .; cdr3_aa: CASKSSGTDTQYF; cdr3_nt: TGTGCCAGCAAATCTAGCGGCACAGATACGCAGTATTTT
clone_size: many; j_call: TRBJ2-3; v_call: TRBV28; d_call: .; cdr3_aa: CASSIDSVDTQYF; cdr3_nt: TGTGCCAGCAGTATCGACAGCGTGGATACGCAGTATTTT
clone_size: .; j_call: TRBJ1-5; v_call: TRBV5-1; d_call: .; cdr3_aa: CASSLTGGFNQPQHF; cdr3_nt: TGCGCCAGCAGCTTGACTGGGGGATTTAATCAGCCCCAGCATTTT
clone_size: .; j_call: TRBJ1-5; v_call: TRBV12-3/TRBV12-4; d_call: .; cdr3_aa: CASSFTTQSNQPQHF; cdr3_nt: TGTGCCAGCAGTTTCACAACACAAAGCAATCAGCCCCAGCATTTT
clone_size: few; j_call: TRBJ2-3; v_call: TRBV4-1; d_call: TRBD2; cdr3_aa: CASSQGGGLAGGADTQYF; cdr3_nt: TGCGCCAGCAGCCAAGGGGGAGGGCTAGCGGGGGGGGCAGATACGCAGTATTTT
clone_size: .; j_call: TRBJ2-7; v_call: TRBV6-6; d_call: TRBD2; cdr3_aa: CASKTGTTGGEQYF; cdr3_nt: TGTGCCAGCAAGACCGGGACTACGGGCGGTGAGCAGTACTTC
clone_size: .; j_call: TRBJ2-3; v_call: TRBV4-2; d_call: .; cdr3_aa: CASSRPPGGLATDTQYF; cdr3_nt: TGTGCCAGCAGCCGCCCGCCAGGGGGGCTAGCAACAGATACGCAGTATTTT
clone_size: few; j_call: TRBJ2-2; v_call: TRBV20-1; d_call: .; cdr3_aa: CSARRVMGGELFF; cdr3_nt: TGCAGTGCTAGACGGGTGATGGGCGGGGAGCTGTTTTTT
clone_size: .; j_call: TRBJ1-5; v_call: TRBV12-3/TRBV12-4; d_call: .; cdr3_aa: CASSLNRASVAQHF; cdr3_nt: TGTGCCAGCAGTTTAAACAGGGCCTCAGTAGCCCAGCATTTT
clone_size: .; j_call: TRBJ1-6; v_call: TRBV12-3/TRBV12-4; d_call: .; cdr3_aa: CASSFGGARSYNSPLHF; cdr3_nt: TGTGCCAGCAGTTTCGGGGGAGCCCGCTCCTATAATTCACCCCTCCACTTT
clone_size: .; j_call: TRBJ1-4; v_call: TRBV12-3/TRBV12-4; d_call: .; cdr3_aa: CASTPPGGYEKLFF; cdr3_nt: TGTGCCAGCACCCCGCCAGGAGGCTATGAAAAACTGTTTTTT
clone_size: .; j_call: TRBJ2-3; v_call: TRBV6-5; d_call: .; cdr3_aa: CASSPIQGGTDTQYF; cdr3_nt: TGTGCCAGCAGTCCGATACAGGGAGGCACAGATACGCAGTATTTT
clone_size: .; j_call: TRBJ2-3; v_call: TRBV12-3/TRBV12-4; d_call: TRBD1; cdr3_aa: CASSWDRDTQYF; cdr3_nt: TGTGCCAGCAGTTGGGACAGGGATACGCAGTATTTT
clone_size: few; j_call: TRBJ2-6; v_call: TRBV24-1; d_call: .; cdr3_aa: CATPISGANVLTF; cdr3_nt: TGTGCCACCCCCATCTCTGGGGCCAACGTCCTGACTTTC
clone_size: few; j_call: TRBJ1-6; v_call: TRBV6-5; d_call: .; cdr3_aa: CASKGQGGTVPLHF; cdr3_nt: TGTGCCAGCAAGGGTCAGGGTGGGACTGTTCCCCTCCACTTT
clone_size: few; j_call: TRBJ1-3; v_call: TRBV5-6; d_call: .; cdr3_aa: CASSWPGVGNTIYF; cdr3_nt: TGTGCCAGCAGCTGGCCAGGGGTTGGAAACACCATATATTTT
clone_size: few; j_call: TRBJ2-7; v_call: TRBV30; d_call: .; cdr3_aa: CAWSGTNYEQYF; cdr3_nt: TGTGCCTGGTCCGGGACAAACTACGAGCAGTACTTC
clone_size: .; j_call: TRBJ2-5; v_call: TRBV19; d_call: .; cdr3_aa: CASRRAQGTQYF; cdr3_nt: TGTGCCAGTAGAAGGGCGCAGGGGACCCAGTACTTC
clone_size: many; j_call: TRBJ2-2; v_call: TRBV7-2; d_call: .; cdr3_aa: CASQWGDNTGELFF; cdr3_nt: TGTGCCAGCCAGTGGGGGGATAACACCGGGGAGCTGTTTTTT
clone_size: few; j_call: TRBJ1-6; v_call: TRBV3-1; d_call: .; cdr3_aa: CASSPKGPSSYNSPLHF; cdr3_nt: TGTGCCAGCAGCCCCAAGGGGCCGAGCTCCTATAATTCACCCCTCCACTTT
clone_size: .; j_call: TRBJ2-5; v_call: TRBV20-1; d_call: TRBD2; cdr3_aa: CSARHPTSGGETQYF; cdr3_nt: TGCAGTGCTAGACACCCGACTAGCGGGGGAGAGACCCAGTACTTC
clone_size: .; j_call: TRBJ2-2; v_call: TRBV3-1; d_call: .; cdr3_aa: CASSQRAASAGELFF; cdr3_nt: TGTGCCAGCAGTCAGCGGGCCGCGAGCGCCGGGGAGCTGTTTTTT
clone_size: .; j_call: TRBJ1-6; v_call: TRBV9; d_call: .; cdr3_aa: CASSANREGDSPLHF; cdr3_nt: TGTGCCAGCAGCGCAAACCGCGAGGGAGATTCACCCCTCCACTTT
clone_size: few; j_call: TRBJ2-3; v_call: TRBV2; d_call: .; cdr3_aa: CATRERGRLGWNTQYF; cdr3_nt: TGTGCCACACGGGAGAGGGGGCGCCTCGGGTGGAATACGCAGTATTTT
clone_size: .; j_call: TRBJ2-2; v_call: TRBV7-7; d_call: .; cdr3_aa: CASSLDDRGLTETGELFF; cdr3_nt: TGTGCTAGCAGCTTAGATGATAGAGGACTAACTGAAACCGGGGAGCTGTTTTTT